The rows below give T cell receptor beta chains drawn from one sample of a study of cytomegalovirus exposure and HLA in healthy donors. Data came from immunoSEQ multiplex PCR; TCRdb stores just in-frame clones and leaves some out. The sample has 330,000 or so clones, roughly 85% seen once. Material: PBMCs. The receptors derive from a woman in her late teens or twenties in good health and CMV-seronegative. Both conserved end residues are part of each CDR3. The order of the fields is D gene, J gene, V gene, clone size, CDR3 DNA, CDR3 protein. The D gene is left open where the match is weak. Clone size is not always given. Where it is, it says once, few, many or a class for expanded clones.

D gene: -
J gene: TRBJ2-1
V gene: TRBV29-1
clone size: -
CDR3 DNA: TGCAGCGTTTTTATACAGGGTGCCAAGGGGCAGTTCTTC
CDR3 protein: CSVFIQGAKGQFF

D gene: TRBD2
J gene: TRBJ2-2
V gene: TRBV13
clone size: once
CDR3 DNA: TGTGCCAGCAGCTTAGATGGACTAGCGGGAGGGGCGAACACCGGGGAGCTGTTTTTT
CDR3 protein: CASSLDGLAGGANTGELFF

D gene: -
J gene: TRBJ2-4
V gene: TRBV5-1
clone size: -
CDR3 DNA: TGCGCCAGCAGCTTGGAAGTTCGGGGGGCTAGTGACATTCAGTACTTC
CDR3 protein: CASSLEVRGASDIQYF

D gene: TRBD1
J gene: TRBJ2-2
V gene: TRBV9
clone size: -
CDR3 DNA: TGTGCCAGCAGCGGGGACAGTACAGGGGCCGGGGAGCTGTTTTTT
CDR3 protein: CASSGDSTGAGELFF

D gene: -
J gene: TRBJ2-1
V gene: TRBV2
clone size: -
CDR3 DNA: TGTGCCAGCAGTGAACCGCAGGGAATTCCCTACAATGAGCAGTTCTTC
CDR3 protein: CASSEPQGIPYNEQFF

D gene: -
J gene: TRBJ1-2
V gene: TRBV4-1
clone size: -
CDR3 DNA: TGCGCCAGCAGCCTGCGGGAGGGCGACTATGGCTACACCTTC
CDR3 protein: CASSLREGDYGYTF

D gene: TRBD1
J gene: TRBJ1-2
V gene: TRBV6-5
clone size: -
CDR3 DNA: TGTGCCAGCGGGACAGGGGGTGGCTACACCTTC
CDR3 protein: CASGTGGGYTF

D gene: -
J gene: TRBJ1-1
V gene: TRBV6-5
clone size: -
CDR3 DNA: TGTGCCAGCACCATGAGTGGGGGCACGGGCACTGAAGCTTTCTTT
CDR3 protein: CASTMSGGTGTEAFF

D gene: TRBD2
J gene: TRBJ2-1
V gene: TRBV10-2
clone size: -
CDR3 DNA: TGCGCCACCCGGACTAGCGGATACAATGAGCAGTTCTTC
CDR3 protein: CATRTSGYNEQFF

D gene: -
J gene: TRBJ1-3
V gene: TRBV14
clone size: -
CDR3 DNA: TGTGCCAGCAGCCAAGTTGCGAGGGCTAACACCATATATTTT
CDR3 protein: CASSQVARANTIYF

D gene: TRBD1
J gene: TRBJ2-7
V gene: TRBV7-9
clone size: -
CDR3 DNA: TGTGCCAGCAGCCGAACACCAGGGGGCGCGGGTCCCTACGAGCAGTACTTC
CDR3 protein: CASSRTPGGAGPYEQYF

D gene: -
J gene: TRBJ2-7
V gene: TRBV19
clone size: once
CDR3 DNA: TGTGCCAGTAGTAACAGAGGGCTAGTAGATGGAGAGCAGTACTTC
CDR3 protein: CASSNRGLVDGEQYF

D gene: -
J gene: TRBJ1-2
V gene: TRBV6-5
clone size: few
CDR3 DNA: TGTGCCAGCAGTTACGCGGGCTATGGCTACACCTTC
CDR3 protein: CASSYAGYGYTF

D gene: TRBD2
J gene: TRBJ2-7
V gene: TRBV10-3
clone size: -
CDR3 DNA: TGTGCCATCAGTGAGTCTAGCGGGGTTACCTACGAGCAGTACTTC
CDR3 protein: CAISESSGVTYEQYF

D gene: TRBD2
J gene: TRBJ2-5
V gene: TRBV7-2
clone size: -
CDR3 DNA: TGTGCCAGCAGCCCCCGCTCCGGGACTAGCGGGCGGGAGACCCAGTACTTC
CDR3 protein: CASSPRSGTSGRETQYF

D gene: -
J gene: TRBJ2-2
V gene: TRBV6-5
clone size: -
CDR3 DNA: TGTGCCAGCAGTTACTCCCCAGGAAACACCGGGGAGCTGTTTTTT
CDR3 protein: CASSYSPGNTGELFF

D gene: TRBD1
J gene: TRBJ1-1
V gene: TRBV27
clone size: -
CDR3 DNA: TGTGCCAGCAGTTCCCTAGGGACAGCGAACACTGAAGCTTTCTTT
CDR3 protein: CASSSLGTANTEAFF

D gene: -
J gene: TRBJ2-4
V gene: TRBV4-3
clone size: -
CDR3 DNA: TGCGCCAGCAGCCAAGAGGGGGAGGTTACCCTAAAAAACATTCAGTACTTC
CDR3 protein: CASSQEGEVTLKNIQYF

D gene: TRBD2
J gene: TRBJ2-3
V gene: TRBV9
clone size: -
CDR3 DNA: TGTGCCAGCAGCGTAGGACTAGCGGGAGGGCCGGATACGCAGTATTTT
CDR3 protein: CASSVGLAGGPDTQYF

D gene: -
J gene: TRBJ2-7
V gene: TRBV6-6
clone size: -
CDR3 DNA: TGTGCCAGCAGTTACTTCCTGGCAGACGAGCAGTACTTC
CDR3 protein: CASSYFLADEQYF

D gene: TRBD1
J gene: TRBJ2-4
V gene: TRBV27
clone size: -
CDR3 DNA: TGTGCCAGCAGTTTATCCGACAGGGTCAAAAACATTCAGTACTTC
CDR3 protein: CASSLSDRVKNIQYF

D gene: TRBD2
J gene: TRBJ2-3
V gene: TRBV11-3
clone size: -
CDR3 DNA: TGTGCCAGCAGCCAGCTAGCGGGAGGGCCGGATACGCAGTATTTT
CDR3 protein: CASSQLAGGPDTQYF

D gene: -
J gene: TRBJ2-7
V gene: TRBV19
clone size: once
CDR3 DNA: TGTGCCAGTAGTATGGGCAGGGGACCCTACGAGCAGTACTTC
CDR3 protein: CASSMGRGPYEQYF

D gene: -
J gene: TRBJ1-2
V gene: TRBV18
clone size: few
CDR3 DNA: TGTGCCAGCTCACCCAGCCAGGTCGATGTCGGCTACACCTTC
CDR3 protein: CASSPSQVDVGYTF

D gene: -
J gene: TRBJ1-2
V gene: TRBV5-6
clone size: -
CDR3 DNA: TGTGCCAGCAGCGGATCACAGGGCTACTATGGCTACACCTTC
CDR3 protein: CASSGSQGYYGYTF

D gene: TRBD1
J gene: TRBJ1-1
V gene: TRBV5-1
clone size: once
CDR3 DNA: TGCGCCAGCAGCTCCCGTTCCGACAGGGGGAACACTGAAGCTTTCTTT
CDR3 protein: CASSSRSDRGNTEAFF

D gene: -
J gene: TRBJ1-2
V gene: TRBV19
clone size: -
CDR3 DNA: TGTGCCAGTAGTAACCCCCCGACCGGGATCTATGGCTACACCTTC
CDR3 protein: CASSNPPTGIYGYTF

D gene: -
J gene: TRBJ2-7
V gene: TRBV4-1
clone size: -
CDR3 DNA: TGCGCCAGCAGCCAAGGACCGGACACCTACGAGCAGTACTTC
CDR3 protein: CASSQGPDTYEQYF

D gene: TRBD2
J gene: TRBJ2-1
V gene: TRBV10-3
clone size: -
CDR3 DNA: TGTGCCATCAAAGGCGGGAGCATCTACAATGAGCAGTTCTTC
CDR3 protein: CAIKGGSIYNEQFF

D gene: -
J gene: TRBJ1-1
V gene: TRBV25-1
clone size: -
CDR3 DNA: TGTGCCAGCAGGGAGGCTTACACTGAAGCTTTCTTT
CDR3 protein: CASREAYTEAFF

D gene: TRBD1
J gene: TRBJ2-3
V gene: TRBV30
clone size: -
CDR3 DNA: TGTGCCTGGAGTGCGGACAGGGCTGCAGATACGCAGTATTTT
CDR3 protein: CAWSADRAADTQYF

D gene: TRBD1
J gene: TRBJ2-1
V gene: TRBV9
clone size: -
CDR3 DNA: TGTGCCAGCAGCTCTCCGGGACAGGGGGTCGATGAGCAGTTCTTC
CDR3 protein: CASSSPGQGVDEQFF

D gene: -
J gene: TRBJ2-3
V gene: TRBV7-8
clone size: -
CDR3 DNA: TGTGCCAGCAGCTTAGGGGCCCCGTGGCAGTCAGATACGCAGTATTTT
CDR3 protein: CASSLGAPWQSDTQYF

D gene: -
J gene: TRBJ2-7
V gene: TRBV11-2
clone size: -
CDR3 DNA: TGTGCCAGCAGCCCGGGGTGGGTGGAGCAGTACTTC
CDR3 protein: CASSPGWVEQYF

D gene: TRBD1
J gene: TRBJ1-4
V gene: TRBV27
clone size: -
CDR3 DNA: TGTGCCAGCAGTTTCATGACAGGGGGAGGTGAAAAACTGTTTTTT
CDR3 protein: CASSFMTGGGEKLFF

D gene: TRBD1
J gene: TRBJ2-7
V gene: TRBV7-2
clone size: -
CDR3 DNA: TGTGCCAGCAGCTTAGGGGGACAGTCGGCCTACGAGCAGTACTTC
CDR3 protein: CASSLGGQSAYEQYF

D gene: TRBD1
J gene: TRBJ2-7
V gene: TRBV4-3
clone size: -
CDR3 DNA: TGCGCCAGCAGCCAAGGGACAGGGGTCTACGAGCAGTACTTC
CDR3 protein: CASSQGTGVYEQYF

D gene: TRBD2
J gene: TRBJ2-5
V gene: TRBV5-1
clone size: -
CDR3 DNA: TGCGCCAGCAGCCCACTGCGGCTAGCGGGAGAGACCCAGTACTTC
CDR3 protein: CASSPLRLAGETQYF

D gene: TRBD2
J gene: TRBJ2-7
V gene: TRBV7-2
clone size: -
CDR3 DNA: TGTGCCAGCAGCTTAGCGTCGGCTAGCGGGAGGATCATCGACGAGCAGTACTTC
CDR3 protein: CASSLASASGRIIDEQYF

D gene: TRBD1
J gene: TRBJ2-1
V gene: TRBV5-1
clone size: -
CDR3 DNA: TGCGCCAGCAGCCCCACACAGGGGGCAACTAACAATGAGCAGTTCTTC
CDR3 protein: CASSPTQGATNNEQFF

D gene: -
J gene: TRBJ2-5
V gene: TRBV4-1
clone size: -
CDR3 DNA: TGCGCCAGCAGTCGGGGATCCGAAGAGACCCAGTACTTC
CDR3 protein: CASSRGSEETQYF

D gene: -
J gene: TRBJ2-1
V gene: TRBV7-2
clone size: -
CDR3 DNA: TGTGCCAGCAGCAAGGGGCTCCCTCCACCTAATGAGCAGTTCTTC
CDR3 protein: CASSKGLPPPNEQFF

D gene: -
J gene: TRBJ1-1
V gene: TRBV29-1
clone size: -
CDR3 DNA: TGCAGCGTTGATTCTAACACTGAAGCTTTCTTT
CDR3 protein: CSVDSNTEAFF

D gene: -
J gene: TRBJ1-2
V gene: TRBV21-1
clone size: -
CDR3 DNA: TGTGCCAGCAGCAAAGGAGACCCCCCGGCAGGTACTAACTATGGCTACACCTTC
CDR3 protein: CASSKGDPPAGTNYGYTF

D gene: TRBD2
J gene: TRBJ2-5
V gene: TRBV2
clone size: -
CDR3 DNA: TGTGCCAGCAGTCTCCTAGCGGGAAACGCCCCCCAAGAGACCCAGTACTTC
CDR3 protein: CASSLLAGNAPQETQYF

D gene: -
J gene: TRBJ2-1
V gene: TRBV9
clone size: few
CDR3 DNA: TGTGCCAGCAGCATGAACCCACAGAGCCCCCATGAGCAGTTCTTC
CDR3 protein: CASSMNPQSPHEQFF

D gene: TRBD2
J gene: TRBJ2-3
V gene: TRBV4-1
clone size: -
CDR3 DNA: TGCGCCAGCAGCCAAGCTTGGGTGGGATTTGGAGGACTAGCTTACGATACGCAGTATTTT
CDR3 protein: CASSQAWVGFGGLAYDTQYF

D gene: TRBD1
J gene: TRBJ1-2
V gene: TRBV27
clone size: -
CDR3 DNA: TGTGCCAGCAACTTAGTTATCGACAGGGGACGGCATGGCTACACCTTC
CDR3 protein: CASNLVIDRGRHGYTF

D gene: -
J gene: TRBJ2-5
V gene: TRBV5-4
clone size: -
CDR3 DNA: TGTGCCAGCAGCTTGGTTGGAGGGGAGACCCAGTACTTC
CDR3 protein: CASSLVGGETQYF

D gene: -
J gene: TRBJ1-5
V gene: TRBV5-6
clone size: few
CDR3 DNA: TGTGCCAGCAGCTCGCGGGGGGGAAGTCAGCCCCAGCATTTT
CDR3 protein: CASSSRGGSQPQHF